This is a list of T cell receptor beta chains from one sample in a study of beta chain features in type 1 diabetes. Data came from immunoSEQ multiplex PCR; TCRdb stores just in-frame clones and leaves some out. The sample shows roughly 240,000 clones, roughly two thirds of them seen only once. Sequences were obtained from naive CD4+ T cells from blood. The receptor set was obtained from a young man in good health. The CDR3 runs from the conserved cysteine through the conserved F or W. Each record gives: V gene, clone size, J gene, D gene, CDR3 DNA, CDR3 protein. The D gene is left open where the match is weak. Size tells how often a clone was seen (once, few, many) or the class of an expanded clone, and some rows leave it out.

>TRBV7-2|NA|TRBJ2-7|NA
TGTGCCAGCAGCTCCGGGACGCCGATCGAGCAGTACTTC
CASSSGTPIEQYF
>TRBV9|NA|TRBJ2-5|TRBD1
TGTGCCAGCAGCCCGGGACAGGGGCGGGAGACCCAGTACTTC
CASSPGQGRETQYF
>TRBV30|NA|TRBJ2-5|TRBD1
TGTGCCTGGAGTATAACAGGGGTTTCTGAGACCCAGTACTTC
CAWSITGVSETQYF
>TRBV30|NA|TRBJ2-1|NA
TGTGCCTGGGATGTCCTCCTTGGAAGTTACAATGAGCAGTTCTTC
CAWDVLLGSYNEQFF
>TRBV7-2|NA|TRBJ2-5|NA
TGTGCCAGCAGCCCGGGTTTTGGGACCAAAGAGACCCAGTACTTC
CASSPGFGTKETQYF
>TRBV7-9|NA|TRBJ2-1|NA
TGTGCCAGCAGCCTAGGACTAGGGGACACAGCAAACAATGAGCAGTTCTTC
CASSLGLGDTANNEQFF
>TRBV30|NA|TRBJ1-1|NA
TGTGCCTGGAGCATGTTGAACACTGAAGCTTTCTTT
CAWSMLNTEAFF
>TRBV7-2|NA|TRBJ2-3|TRBD2
TGTGCCAGCAGCAAGACTAGCGGGAGGGTCACAGATACGCAGTATTTT
CASSKTSGRVTDTQYF
>TRBV9|NA|TRBJ2-1|NA
TGTGCCAGCAGCGTATGGGACTCCCCCTACAATGAGCAGTTCTTC
CASSVWDSPYNEQFF
>TRBV15|NA|TRBJ2-7|NA
TGTGCCACCAGCACCTTAGACAAGCAGTACTTC
CATSTLDKQYF
>TRBV29-1|NA|TRBJ1-2|TRBD1
TGCAGCGTCGGGACAGGGGAGTATGGCTACACCTTC
CSVGTGEYGYTF
>TRBV30|NA|TRBJ1-1|NA
TGTGCCTGGAGCGTAGGGCCTGAAGCTTTCTTT
CAWSVGPEAFF
>TRBV6-5|few|TRBJ2-5|NA
TGTGCCAGCAGTTACGAGAGCGGAAAGTATCAAGAGACCCAGTACTTC
CASSYESGKYQETQYF
>TRBV30|few|TRBJ2-4|TRBD1
TGTGCCTGTTCAACAGGGGCGGACATTCAGTACTTC
CACSTGADIQYF
>TRBV9|NA|TRBJ2-3|NA
TGTGCCAGCAGCAAGGGACTCAGCACAGATACGCAGTATTTT
CASSKGLSTDTQYF
>TRBV4-2|NA|TRBJ2-3|NA
TGTGCCAGCAGCTATACTCTTTTCCCTAGCACAGATACGCAGTATTTT
CASSYTLFPSTDTQYF
>TRBV7-8|NA|TRBJ2-5|NA
TGTGTTATTGTCGGGGAAGCGACCCAGTACTTC
CVIVGEATQYF
>TRBV9|NA|TRBJ2-5|NA
TGTGCCAGCAGCGTCGAGAGGGACCAAGAGACCCAGTACTTC
CASSVERDQETQYF
>TRBV9|NA|TRBJ1-1|NA
TGTGCCAGCAGCGTAGTCCCCCACCTGGACGGGACTGAAGCTTTCTTT
CASSVVPHLDGTEAFF
>TRBV11-2|few|TRBJ2-3|TRBD2
TGTGCCAGCAGCGTCGGGACTAGCGGATCAGATACGCAGTATTTT
CASSVGTSGSDTQYF
>TRBV7-9|few|TRBJ1-1|NA
TGTGCCAGCAGCTTAAGAGCTGAAGCTTTCTTT
CASSLRAEAFF
>TRBV29-1|few|TRBJ2-7|NA
TGCAGCGTCACCCCGAGCTGGGCAGGGAGAACCTACGAGCAGTACTTC
CSVTPSWAGRTYEQYF
>TRBV7-2|NA|TRBJ2-7|NA
TGTGCCAGCAGCTCTACCTACGAGCAGTACTTC
CASSSTYEQYF
>TRBV28|NA|TRBJ2-3|TRBD2
TGTGCCAGCAGTTCCCGGACTAGTAGCACAGATACGCAGTATTTT
CASSSRTSSTDTQYF
>TRBV29-1|NA|TRBJ2-5|TRBD1
TGCAGCGCAAGACAGGGGAGAGAAGAGACCCAGTACTTC
CSARQGREETQYF
>TRBV30|once|TRBJ2-7|NA
TGTGCCGGGACCGGAACGGCACTCCCCTACGAGCAGTACTTC
CAGTGTALPYEQYF
>TRBV6-5|NA|TRBJ2-7|TRBD2
TGTGCCAGCAGTTACACGGCGGGAGGGAGTTACGAGCAGTACTTC
CASSYTAGGSYEQYF
>TRBV30|NA|TRBJ2-5|NA
TGTGCCTGGAGTGTAGTCTGGGACGGTTTTGCGACCCAGTACTTC
CAWSVVWDGFATQYF
>TRBV15|NA|TRBJ2-5|NA
TGTGCCACCAGCAGAGATAAGGTAGCGGCGGAGACCCAGTACTTC
CATSRDKVAAETQYF
>TRBV29-1|NA|TRBJ2-6|NA
TGCAGCGTTCGACTGGCTGGGGCCAACGTCCTGACTTTC
CSVRLAGANVLTF
>TRBV28|NA|TRBJ1-1|NA
TGTGCCAGCAGTTTAGAACCCACTGAAGCTTTCTTT
CASSLEPTEAFF
>TRBV30|once|TRBJ1-1|NA
TGTGCCTGGAGTGTACAAACGAACACTGAAGCTTTCTTT
CAWSVQTNTEAFF
>TRBV6-6|once|TRBJ2-1|TRBD2
TGTGCCAGCAGCAAACTAGCGGGAGTAGAAAATGAGCAGTTCTTC
CASSKLAGVENEQFF
>TRBV29-1|NA|TRBJ2-1|NA
TGCAGCACCCAAGTAGTCTGGGGGAATGAGCAGTTCTTC
CSTQVVWGNEQFF
>TRBV29-1|NA|TRBJ2-1|NA
TGCAGCGTTGGAACGGATACGTGGAATGAGCAGTTCTTC
CSVGTDTWNEQFF
>TRBV29-1|NA|TRBJ1-1|NA
TGCAGCGTTGCCCAGGGGTTGAGCACTGAAGCTTTCTTT
CSVAQGLSTEAFF
>TRBV2|NA|TRBJ2-1|NA
TGTGCCAGCAGTGATACAGTTTACAATGAGCAGTTCTTC
CASSDTVYNEQFF
>TRBV30|few|TRBJ2-1|NA
TGTGCCTGGAGCCGTGGGGCGGGATACAATGAGCAGTTCTTC
CAWSRGAGYNEQFF
>TRBV7-2|few|TRBJ2-1|NA
TGTGCCAGCAGCCCCTCACGGGCCAGATACAATGAGCAGTTCTTC
CASSPSRARYNEQFF
>TRBV30|few|TRBJ2-3|NA
TGTGCCTGGAGACTAGTGACAGATACGCAGTATTTT
CAWRLVTDTQYF
>TRBV29-1|NA|TRBJ2-1|TRBD2
TGCAGCGTTGATAGGACTAGCGGGGGGCACAATGAGCAGTTCTTC
CSVDRTSGGHNEQFF
>TRBV5-4|few|TRBJ2-4|NA
TGTGCCAGCAGCTCGGATCCAGGGGAAAACATTCAGTACTTC
CASSSDPGENIQYF